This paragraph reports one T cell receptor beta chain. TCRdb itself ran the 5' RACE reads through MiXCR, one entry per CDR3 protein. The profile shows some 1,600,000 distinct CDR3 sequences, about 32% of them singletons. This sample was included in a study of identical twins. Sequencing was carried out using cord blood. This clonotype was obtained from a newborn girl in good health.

CDR3 protein: CASTHTGAGANVLTF. DNA for the CDR3: TGTGCCAGTACCCATACCGGCGCTGGGGCCAACGTCCTGACTTTC. The chain employs TRBV19 and TRBJ2-6, with D unresolved. V shed 7 bases and J shed 2 bases, with 12 bases lying between them. This CDR3 has 15 amino acids. CDR1 is LNHDA and CDR2 is SQIVND in the germline V gene (reference sequence). Together with reference TRBV19 and TRBJ2-6, the CDR3 gives the full variable domain: DGGITQSPKYLFRKEGQNVTLSCEQNLNHDAMYWYRQDPGQGLRLIYYSQIVNDFQKGDIAEGYSVSREKKESFPLTVTSAQKNPTAFYLCASTHTGAGANVLTFGAGSRLTVL.